This T cell receptor beta chain comes out of a study of cytomegalovirus exposure and HLA in healthy donors. This CDR3 region has 17 residues. Losses at the gene ends were 3 bases for V and 7 bases for J; bases not matched to a gene: 11. Germline loops: CDR1 SGHAT, CDR2 FQNNGV. With 60 Vbeta and 13 Jbeta primers, the PCR was carried out. Assay: immunoSEQ multiplex PCR; the TCRdb copy retains only in-frame clones and omits some. The sample has around 150,000 clones; more than 75% are singletons. This clonotype was sampled from a girl aged 5-17 years in good health and CMV-seropositive. The V call is TRBV11-2, the J call TRBJ2-2, with 10 nucleotides matching TRBD2. What was sequenced was PBMCs. CDR3 nucleotides: TGTGCCAGCAGCTTGTTCGGGCTAGCGGGAGTCAGCGGGGAGCTGTTTTTT. As protein: CASSLFGLAGVSGELFF.